Sequencing of this T cell receptor (beta chain) was carried out in a study of cytotoxic CD8 clonotypes in ibrutinib-treated CLL (dated by TCRdb to the early 2020s). The study in broad terms: The cohort was composed of 10 to 11 relapsed/refractory and roughly 14 treatment-naive patients; IGHV unmutated status was identified in around 17 patients. Cryopreserved peripheral blood mononuclear cells were collected at three points: before therapy, at response, and at either sustained remission or disease progression. Every sample from remission and from progressive disease was obtained while the patients were still on ibrutinib. Longitudinal samples were available for about 30% of the roughly 86 trial participants. Response samples were taken after a median of 12 months on treatment, ranging from about 6 to 40 months. Samples averaged about 260,000 productive templates and tens of thousands of productive rearrangements. Partial responses were observed in 24 patients and complete responses in 2; after a median follow-up of 68 months, remission was maintained in 15 or so patients and progression was observed in approximately 12. Study-wide conclusions, independent of this receptor: Baseline clonality exceeded that of age-matched healthy donors and correlated strongly with circulating CD8+ T-cell counts. Public clonotypes were rare and either shrank or stayed stable during treatment, and the rise in clonality at ibrutinib response reflected expansion of private clonotypes. Clonality rose at ibrutinib response, remained stable during sustained remission, and dropped back toward baseline at progression. Sampling times were not matched between patients in sustained remission and patients whose disease was progressing, and lymph node repertoires were not examined.

The goal of deep resolution MiSeq sequencing was a depth between 1 in 1 million and 1 in 200,000 T cells, and coverage averaged 10x per clonotype. TCR beta libraries were generated with the immunoSEQ hsTCRB Kit. As for the original processing: Data were analyzed with ImmunoSEQ Data Assistant and ImmunoSEQ Analyzer, with V, D and J genes assigned per IMGT definitions. Clonality was computed as one minus normalized Shannon entropy of productive rearrangement frequencies, ranging from 0 to 1. Only overrepresented clonotypes making up at least 0.05% of each patient's repertoire were included in the public clonotype analysis. Approximately 12 age-matched healthy donor repertoires from immuneACCESS were used as controls for clonality. TCRdb re-hosts the immuneACCESS table, in-frame sequences only. Its copies lack some clones; in the studies checked, an unresolved V gene accounts for under half of them, and the cause for the rest is not known. V and J calls and clone size are as listed in that table; D and trimming were resolved from the DNA. For this sample there are 250,000 to 350,000 clones; around 77% appear just once. Together, the top ten hold roughly 5% of the sample.

Spanning cysteine to phenylalanine, the CDR3 consists of 13 amino acids. The retained sequence is limited to the CDR3, 39 bases, with the frame set at the first base. Unmatched junction bases come to 4, with V trimmed by 3 bases and J by 9 bases. From the germline V gene, CDR1 is MGHDK and CDR2 is SYGVNS. This clone has just a few counts. Its antigen is unknown. No qualities accompany the bases; no much larger clone lies one base away. Sample time point, as interpreted from the label and publication: progressive disease on ibrutinib. For TCR beta library preparation, roughly 2 micrograms of genomic DNA were extracted from the cryopreserved PBMCs. Longitudinal blood samples from CLL patients on ibrutinib monotherapy were analyzed using high-throughput TCR beta sequencing. The patients took part in an open-label, single-center phase 2 trial of ibrutinib monotherapy.

This chain joins TRBV25-1 to TRBJ2-1; 8 bases in the middle match TRBD1. This TCR derives from a human donor with chronic lymphocytic leukemia. This specimen consisted of PBMCs, obtained at disease progression, from a patient treated with ibrutinib. CDR3 sequence: CASSDRGPAEQFF. The DNA is as follows: TGTGCCAGCAGTGACAGGGGGCCTGCTGAGCAGTTCTTC.